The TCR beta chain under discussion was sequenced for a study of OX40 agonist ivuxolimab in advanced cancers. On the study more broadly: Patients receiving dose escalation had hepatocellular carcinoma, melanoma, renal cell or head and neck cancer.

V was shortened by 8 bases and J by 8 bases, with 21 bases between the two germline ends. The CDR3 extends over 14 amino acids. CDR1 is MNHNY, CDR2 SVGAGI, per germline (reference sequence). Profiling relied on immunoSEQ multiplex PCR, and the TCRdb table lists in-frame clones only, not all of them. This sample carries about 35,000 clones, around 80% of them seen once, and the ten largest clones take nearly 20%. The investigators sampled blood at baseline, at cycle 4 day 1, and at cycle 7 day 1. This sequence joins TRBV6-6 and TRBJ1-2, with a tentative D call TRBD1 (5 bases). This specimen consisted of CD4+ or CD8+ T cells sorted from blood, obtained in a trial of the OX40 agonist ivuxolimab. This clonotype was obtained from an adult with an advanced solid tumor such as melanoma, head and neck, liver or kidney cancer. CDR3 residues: CASRRDSSLGGYTF. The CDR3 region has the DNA TGTGCCAGCCGCCGGGACTCCTCATTGGGCGGCTACACCTTC.